This T cell receptor beta chain was observed in a study of T-cell memory formation after mild COVID-19. This CDR3 spans 15 amino acids. Trimming removed 6 bases at V and 0 bases at J, with 12 bases between. MiXCR, run by TCRdb on the 5' RACE reads, gives a single entry per CDR3 protein. The sample has roughly 200,000 distinct CDR3 sequences, roughly 17% seen once. This receptor was obtained from an adult woman who had mild COVID-19 (a few samples of this study predate the infection). Cell type and time point are not known. Sequenced sample: PBMCs or a T cell subset sorted from them (not recorded which). J is TRBJ2-1 and V is TRBV12-3 or TRBV12-4; the D is unclear. DNA for the CDR3: TGTGCCAGCAGCCCCGATGGGTCCTCCTACAATGAGCAGTTCTTC. Amino acid sequence: CASSPDGSSYNEQFF.